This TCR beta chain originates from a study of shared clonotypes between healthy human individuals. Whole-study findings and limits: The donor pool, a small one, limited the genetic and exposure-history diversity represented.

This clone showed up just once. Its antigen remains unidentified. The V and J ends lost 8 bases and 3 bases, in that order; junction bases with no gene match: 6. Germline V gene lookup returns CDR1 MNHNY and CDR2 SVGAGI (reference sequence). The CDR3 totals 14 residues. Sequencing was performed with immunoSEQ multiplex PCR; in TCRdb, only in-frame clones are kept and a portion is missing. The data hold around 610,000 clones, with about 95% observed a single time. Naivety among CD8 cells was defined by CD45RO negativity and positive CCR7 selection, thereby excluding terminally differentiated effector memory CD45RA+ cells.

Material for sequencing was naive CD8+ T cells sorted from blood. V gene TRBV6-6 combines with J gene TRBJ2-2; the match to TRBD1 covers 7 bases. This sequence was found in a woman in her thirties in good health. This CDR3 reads CASLRDRDTGELFF. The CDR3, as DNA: TGTGCCAGCCTACGGGACAGAGACACCGGGGAGCTGTTTTTT.